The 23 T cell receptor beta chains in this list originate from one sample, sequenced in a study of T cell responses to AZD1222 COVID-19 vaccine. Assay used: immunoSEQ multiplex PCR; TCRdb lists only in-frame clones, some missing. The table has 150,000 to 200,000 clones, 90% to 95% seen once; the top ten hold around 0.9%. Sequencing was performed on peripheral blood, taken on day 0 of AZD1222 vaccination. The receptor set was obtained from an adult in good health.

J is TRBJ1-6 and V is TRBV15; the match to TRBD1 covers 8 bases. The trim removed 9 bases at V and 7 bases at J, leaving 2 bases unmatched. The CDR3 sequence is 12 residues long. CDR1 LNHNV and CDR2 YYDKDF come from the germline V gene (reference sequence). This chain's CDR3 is CATRTGNSPLHF. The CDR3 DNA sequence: TGTGCCACAAGGACAGGGAATTCACCCCTCCACTTT.

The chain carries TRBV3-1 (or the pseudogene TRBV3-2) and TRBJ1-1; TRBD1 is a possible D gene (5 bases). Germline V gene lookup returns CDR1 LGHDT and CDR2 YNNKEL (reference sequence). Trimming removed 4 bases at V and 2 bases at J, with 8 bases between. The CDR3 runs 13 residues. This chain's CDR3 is CASSRDFNTEAFF. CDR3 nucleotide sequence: TGTGCCAGCAGCCGGGACTTCAACACTGAAGCTTTCTTT.

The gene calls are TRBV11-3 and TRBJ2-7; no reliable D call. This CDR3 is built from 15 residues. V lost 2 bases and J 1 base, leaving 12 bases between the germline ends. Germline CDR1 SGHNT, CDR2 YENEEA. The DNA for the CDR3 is TGTGCCAGCAGCTTAATAGGGCAAGGATCCTACGAGCAGTACTTC. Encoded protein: CASSLIGQGSYEQYF.

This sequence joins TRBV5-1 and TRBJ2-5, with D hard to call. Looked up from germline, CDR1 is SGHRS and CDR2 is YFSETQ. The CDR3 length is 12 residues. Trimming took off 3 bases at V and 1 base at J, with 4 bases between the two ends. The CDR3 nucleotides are TGCGCCAGCAGCTCACTCCAAGAGACCCAGTACTTC. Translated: CASSSLQETQYF. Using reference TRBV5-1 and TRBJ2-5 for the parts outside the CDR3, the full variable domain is KAGVTQTPRYLIKTRGQQVTLSCSPISGHRSVSWYQQTPGQGLQFLFEYFSETQRNKGNFPGRFSGRQFSNSRSEMNVSTLELGDSALYLCASSSLQETQYFGPGTRLLVL.

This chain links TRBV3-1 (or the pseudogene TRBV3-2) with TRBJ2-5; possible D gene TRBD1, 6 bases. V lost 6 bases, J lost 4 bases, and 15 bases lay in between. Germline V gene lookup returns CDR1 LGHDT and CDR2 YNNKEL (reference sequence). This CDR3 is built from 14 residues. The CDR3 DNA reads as TGTGCCAGCAGGCTTACAGGGCGGAGAGAGACCCAGTACTTC. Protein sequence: CASRLTGRRETQYF.

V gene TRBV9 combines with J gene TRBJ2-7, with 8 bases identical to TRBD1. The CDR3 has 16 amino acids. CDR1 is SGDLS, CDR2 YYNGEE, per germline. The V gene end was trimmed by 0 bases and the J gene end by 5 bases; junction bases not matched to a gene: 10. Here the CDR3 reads CASSVGGQASIHEQYF. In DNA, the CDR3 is TGTGCCAGCAGCGTAGGGGGACAGGCGTCGATCCACGAGCAGTACTTC. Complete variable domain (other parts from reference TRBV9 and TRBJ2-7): DSGVTQTPKHLITATGQRVTLRCSPRSGDLSVYWYQQSLDQGLQFLIQYYNGEERAKGNILERFSAQQFPDLHSELNLSSLELGDSALYFCASSVGGQASIHEQYFGPGTRLTVT.

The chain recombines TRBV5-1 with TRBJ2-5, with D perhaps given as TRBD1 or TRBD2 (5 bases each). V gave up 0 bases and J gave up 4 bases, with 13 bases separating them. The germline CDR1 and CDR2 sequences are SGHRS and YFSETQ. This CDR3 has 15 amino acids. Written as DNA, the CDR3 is TGCGCCAGCAGCTTGGGAATTGCGAGGGGAGAGACCCAGTACTTC. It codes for CASSLGIARGETQYF.

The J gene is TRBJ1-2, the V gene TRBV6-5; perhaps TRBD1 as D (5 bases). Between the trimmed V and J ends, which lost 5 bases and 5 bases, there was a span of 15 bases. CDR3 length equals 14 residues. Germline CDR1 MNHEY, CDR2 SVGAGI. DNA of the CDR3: TGTGCCAGCAGTAGAGCAGGGACCCTTTATGGCTACACCTTC. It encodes CASSRAGTLYGYTF.

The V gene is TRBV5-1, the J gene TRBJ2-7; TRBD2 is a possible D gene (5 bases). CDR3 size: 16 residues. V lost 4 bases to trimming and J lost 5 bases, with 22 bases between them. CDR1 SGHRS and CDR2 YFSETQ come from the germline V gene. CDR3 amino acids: CASSGGLDLPPHEQYF. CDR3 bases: TGCGCCAGCAGCGGAGGACTGGACCTCCCGCCCCACGAGCAGTACTTC.

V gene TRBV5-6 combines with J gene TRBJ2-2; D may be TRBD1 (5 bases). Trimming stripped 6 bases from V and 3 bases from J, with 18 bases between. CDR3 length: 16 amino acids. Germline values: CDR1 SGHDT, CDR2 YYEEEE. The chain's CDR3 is CASTKGVAVHTGELFF. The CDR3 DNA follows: TGTGCCAGCACCAAAGGGGTGGCAGTACACACCGGGGAGCTGTTTTTT.

The CDR3 DNA follows: TGTGCCACCAGTGACGACCGGGACAGGGGGCAGAAGGAGACTAATGAAAAACTGTTTTTT. It is translated as CATSDDRDRGQKETNEKLFF. The chain combines TRBV24-1 with TRBJ1-4; 12 bases align to TRBD1. The CDR3 has 20 amino acids. V shed 4 bases and J 2 bases; nucleotides not matched to a gene: 13. The germline V gene encodes CDR1 KGHDR and CDR2 SFDVKD.

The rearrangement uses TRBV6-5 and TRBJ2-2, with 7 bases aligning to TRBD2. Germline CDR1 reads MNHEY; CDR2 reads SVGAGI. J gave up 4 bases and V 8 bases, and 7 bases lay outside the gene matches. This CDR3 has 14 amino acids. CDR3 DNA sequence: TGTGCCAGCGGGAGGGGCGGTAGCACCGGGGAGCTGTTTTTT. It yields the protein CASGRGGSTGELFF.

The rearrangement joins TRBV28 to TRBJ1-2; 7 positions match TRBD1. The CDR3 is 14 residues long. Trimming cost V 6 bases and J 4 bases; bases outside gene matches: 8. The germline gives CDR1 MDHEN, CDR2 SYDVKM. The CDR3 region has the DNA TGTGCCAGCAGCCCGGGACAGACTACCTATGGCTACACCTTC. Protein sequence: CASSPGQTTYGYTF.

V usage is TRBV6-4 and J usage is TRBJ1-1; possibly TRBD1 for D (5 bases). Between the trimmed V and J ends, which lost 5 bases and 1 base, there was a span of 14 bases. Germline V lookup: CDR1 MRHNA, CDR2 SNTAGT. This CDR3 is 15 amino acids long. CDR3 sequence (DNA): TGTGCCAGCAGTAAAGAGCAGGGCAAGAACACTGAAGCTTTCTTT. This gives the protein CASSKEQGKNTEAFF.

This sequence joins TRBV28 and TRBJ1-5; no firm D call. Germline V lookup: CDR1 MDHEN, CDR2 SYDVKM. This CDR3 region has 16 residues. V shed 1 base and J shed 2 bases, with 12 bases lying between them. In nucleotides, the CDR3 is TGTGCCAGCAGTTTATTAGATCAATGGGGCAATCAGCCCCAGCATTTT. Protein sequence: CASSLLDQWGNQPQHF.

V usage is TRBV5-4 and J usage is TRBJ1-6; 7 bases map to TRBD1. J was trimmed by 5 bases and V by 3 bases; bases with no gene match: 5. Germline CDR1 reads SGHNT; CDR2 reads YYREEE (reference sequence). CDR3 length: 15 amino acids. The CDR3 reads CASSSDRRDNSPLHF. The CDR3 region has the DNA TGTGCCAGCAGCTCGGACAGGCGTGATAATTCACCCCTCCACTTT.

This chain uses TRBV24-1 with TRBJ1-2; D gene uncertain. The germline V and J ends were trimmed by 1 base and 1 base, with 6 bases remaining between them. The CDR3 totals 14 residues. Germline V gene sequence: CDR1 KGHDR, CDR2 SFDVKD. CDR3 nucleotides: TGTGCCACCAGTGATTTCCAGTATAACTATGGCTACACCTTC. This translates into CATSDFQYNYGYTF.

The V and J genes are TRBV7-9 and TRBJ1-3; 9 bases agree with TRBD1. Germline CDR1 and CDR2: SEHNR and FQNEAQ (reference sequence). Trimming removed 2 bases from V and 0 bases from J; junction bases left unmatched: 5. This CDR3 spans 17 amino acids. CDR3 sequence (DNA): TGTGCCAGCAGCTTAAGTTGGGACAGGGACTCTGGAAACACCATATATTTT. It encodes CASSLSWDRDSGNTIYF.

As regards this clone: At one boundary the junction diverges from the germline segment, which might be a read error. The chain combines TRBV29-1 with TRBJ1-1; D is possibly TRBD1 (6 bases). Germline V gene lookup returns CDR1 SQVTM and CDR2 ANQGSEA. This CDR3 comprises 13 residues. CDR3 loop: CSVEGQMNTEAFF. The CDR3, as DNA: TGCAGCGTAGAAGGACAGATGAACACTGAAGCTTTCTTT. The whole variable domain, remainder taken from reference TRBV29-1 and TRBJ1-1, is SAVISQKPSRDICQRGTSLTIQCQVDSQVTMMFWYRQQPGQSLTLIATANQGSEATYESGFVIDKFPISRPNLTFSTLTVSNMSPEDSSIYLCSVEGQMNTEAFFGQGTRLTVV.

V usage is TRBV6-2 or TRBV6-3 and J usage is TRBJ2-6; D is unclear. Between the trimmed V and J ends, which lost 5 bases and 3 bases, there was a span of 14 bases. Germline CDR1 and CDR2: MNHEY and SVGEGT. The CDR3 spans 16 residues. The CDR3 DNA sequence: TGTGCCAGCAGTACCTTAGGTAGTGGTGGGGCCAACGTCCTGACTTTC. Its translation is CASSTLGSGGANVLTF.

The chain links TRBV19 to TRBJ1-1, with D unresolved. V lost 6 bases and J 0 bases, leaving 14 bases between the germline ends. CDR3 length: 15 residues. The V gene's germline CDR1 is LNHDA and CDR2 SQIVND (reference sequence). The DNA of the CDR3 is TGTGCCAGTAGCCGTCGGGTTAGGGTGAACACTGAAGCTTTCTTT. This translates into CASSRRVRVNTEAFF.

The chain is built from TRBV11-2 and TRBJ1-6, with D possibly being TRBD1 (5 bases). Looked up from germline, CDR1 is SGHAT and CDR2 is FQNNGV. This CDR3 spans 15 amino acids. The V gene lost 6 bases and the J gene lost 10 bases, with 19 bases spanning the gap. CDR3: CASRERGNLYSPLHF. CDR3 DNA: TGTGCCAGCAGAGAGCGGGGGAATTTATACTCACCCCTCCACTTT.

The DNA for the CDR3 is TGTGCCAGCTTAAGGACAGGGAAGGGGACTGAAGCTTTCTTT. This encodes CASLRTGKGTEAFF. The chain is built from TRBV6-5 and TRBJ1-1; 8 bases agree with TRBD1. Unmatched junction bases numbered 10, after V lost 8 bases and J lost 5 bases. The length of the CDR3 is 14 residues. CDR1 is MNHEY, CDR2 SVGAGI, per germline.